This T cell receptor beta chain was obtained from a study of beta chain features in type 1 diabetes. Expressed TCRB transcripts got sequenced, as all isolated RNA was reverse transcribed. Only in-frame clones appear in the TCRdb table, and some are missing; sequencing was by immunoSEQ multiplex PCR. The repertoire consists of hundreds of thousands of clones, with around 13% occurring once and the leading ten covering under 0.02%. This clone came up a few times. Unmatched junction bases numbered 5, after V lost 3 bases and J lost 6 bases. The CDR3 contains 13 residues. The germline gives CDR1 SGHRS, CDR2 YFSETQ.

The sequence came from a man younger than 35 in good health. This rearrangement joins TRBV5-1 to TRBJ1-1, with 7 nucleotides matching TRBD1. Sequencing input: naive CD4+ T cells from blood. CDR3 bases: TGCGCCAGCAGCTCGGACAGGACCGCTGAAGCTTTCTTT. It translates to CASSSDRTAEAFF.